This T cell receptor beta chain emerged from a study of vaccination and CD4 T cells after COVID-19. Study as a whole: Convalescent persons amounted to six males plus four females, two of whom were Hispanic. Post-vaccination samples were procured at a median of around 78 days following dose two (range 14 to 241). Control cultures received a CEFX pool, an HIV-1 Nef pool, or no peptide. Study-level findings and limits: In convalescent patients, a median around 89% of reactive clones appeared only post-vaccination.

Treatment in this sample: roughly ten-day PBMC culture with coronavirus spike peptide pools or control peptides (ViraFEST assay). Harvesting of the unexposed donor's CD4+ T cells predated the COVID-19 pandemic (2011-2018). Scientists ran DNA taken from cultured CD4+ T cells through the Oncomine TCR Beta short-read assay for sequencing. TCRdb passed the PCR reads through MiXCR, listing each CDR3 protein once. The sample shows roughly 350 distinct CDR3 sequences, 7.4% of them seen only once. This clonotype was picked up a small number of times. Its cognate antigen is unknown. The CDR3 is 12 amino acids. V was cut by 4 bases and J by 2 bases, with 6 bases left in between. CDR1 and CDR2 from the germline V gene are GTSNPN and SVGIG (reference sequence).

Sequences were obtained from CD4+ T cells from blood, cultured in vitro. The TCR originated in a human donor in good health. This chain uses TRBV30 with TRBJ1-3, with D unresolved. The CDR3 sequence: CAWKKTGNTIYF. CDR3 coding DNA: TGTGCCTGGAAAAAGACTGGAAACACCATATATTTT.